Presented here are 14 T cell receptor beta chains from one specimen sequenced in a study of T cell responses to AZD1222 COVID-19 vaccine. Some clones are missing from TCRdb's copy, which holds only in-frame ones; the method was immunoSEQ multiplex PCR. The repertoire includes over 100,000 clones, around nine tenths of them detected once, and around 8.6% sits in the top ten. Sequenced here: peripheral blood, sampled on day 0 of AZD1222 vaccination. Every receptor here comes from an adult in good health.

The CDR3 nucleotides are TGCGCCAGCAGCCCCTCTCGAAATCAGCCCCAGCATTTT. It specifies CASSPSRNQPQHF. The rearrangement uses TRBV23-1 and TRBJ1-5; D remains ambiguous. TRBV23-1 is classed as an ORF, of uncertain function. The germline V and J ends were trimmed by 6 bases and 4 bases, with 10 bases remaining between them. The CDR3 covers 13 residues.

The CDR3 nucleotides read TGTGCCAGCAGTTACTCCGACAGGAGCAATCAGCCCCAGCATTTT. Translation gives CASSYSDRSNQPQHF. V and J are TRBV6-5 and TRBJ1-5; possibly TRBD1 for D (6 bases). The length of the CDR3 is 15 residues. Trimming shortened V by 0 bases and J by 1 base, and 7 bases separated the two germline ends. In germline, CDR1 is MNHEY, CDR2 SVGAGI.

V gene TRBV3-1 (or the pseudogene TRBV3-2) combines with J gene TRBJ2-7; D unclear. The germline V gene has CDR1 LGHDT and CDR2 YNNKEL (reference sequence). CDR3 size: 13 residues. With 1 base removed from V and 6 bases from J, the gap between germline ends came to 10 bases. CDR3 in DNA: TGTGCCAGCAGCCAAGTCCCGATTACCGAGCAGTACTTC. As protein: CASSQVPITEQYF.

V usage is TRBV5-4 and J usage is TRBJ2-7, with 8 bases fitting TRBD2. The CDR3 is 15 amino acids. Germline V gene sequence: CDR1 SGHNT, CDR2 YYREEE (reference sequence). The V segment lost 5 bases and the J segment 5 bases; nucleotides outside the gene matches: 12. The CDR3 nucleotides read TGTGCCAGCAGTCATAGCGGGGTGGCTGCCCACGAGCAGTACTTC. Its protein is CASSHSGVAAHEQYF.

The V call is TRBV28, the J call TRBJ2-5; D assignment may be TRBD1 or TRBD2 (7 bases each). With 6 bases removed from V and 2 bases from J, the gap between germline ends came to 19 bases. This CDR3 comprises 16 residues. Per germline, CDR1 MDHEN and CDR2 SYDVKM. The CDR3 DNA reads as TGTGCCAGCAGACTGGGTTGGGGGGGACAGCAAGAGACCCAGTACTTC. This translates into CASRLGWGGQQETQYF.

J is TRBJ2-2 and V is TRBV30; D is ambiguous. The CDR3 spans 13 residues. The germline V gene has CDR1 GTSNPN and CDR2 SVGIG (reference sequence). V was cut by 2 bases and J by 4 bases, with 8 bases left in between. The CDR3 reads CAWSLGFTGELFF. The CDR3 DNA reads as TGTGCCTGGAGTCTAGGATTCACCGGGGAGCTGTTTTTT. The variable domain in full, completed from reference TRBV30 and TRBJ2-2, reads SQTIHQWPATLVQPVGSPLSLECTVEGTSNPNLYWYRQAAGRGLQLLFYSVGIGQISSEVPQNLSASRPQDRQFILSSKKLLLSDSGFYLCAWSLGFTGELFFGEGSRLTVL.

The chain employs TRBV5-1 and TRBJ1-3; maybe TRBD1 (5 bases). V lost 1 base, J lost 3 bases, and 8 bases lay in between. Per germline, CDR1 SGHRS and CDR2 YFSETQ. This CDR3 spans 14 amino acids. Written as DNA, the CDR3 is TGCGCCAGCAGCTTGAGGGGTCTTGGAAACACCATATATTTT. This codes for CASSLRGLGNTIYF.

In this sample, this clone turned up once. The J gene is TRBJ2-7, the V gene TRBV24-1; D is possibly TRBD1 or TRBD2 (5 bases each). The CDR3 has 15 amino acids. The germline V gene has CDR1 KGHDR and CDR2 SFDVKD. The V gene lost 3 bases and the J gene lost 3 bases, with 14 bases spanning the gap. The CDR3 coding sequence is TGTGCCACCAGTGATACCGGGGACCGACACTACGAGCAGTACTTC. As protein: CATSDTGDRHYEQYF.

This chain uses TRBV18 with TRBJ2-3; 10 bases are shared with TRBD2. CDR1 is KGHSH, CDR2 LQKENI, per germline. Losses at the gene ends were 0 bases for V and 0 bases for J; bases not matched to a gene: 3. The CDR3 sequence is 17 residues long. CDR3 residues: CASSPPASGGSTDTQYF. The CDR3 bases are TGTGCCAGCTCACCACCGGCTAGCGGGGGTAGCACAGATACGCAGTATTTT. Using reference TRBV18 and TRBJ2-3 for the parts outside the CDR3, the full variable domain is NAGVMQNPRHLVRRRGQEARLRCSPMKGHSHVYWYRQLPEEGLKFMVYLQKENIIDESGMPKERFSAEFPKEGPSILRIQQVVRGDSAAYFCASSPPASGGSTDTQYFGPGTRLTVL.

The J gene is TRBJ1-3, the V gene TRBV7-9; TRBD1 is a possible D gene (6 bases). The germline V gene has CDR1 SEHNR and CDR2 FQNEAQ (reference sequence). Trimming stripped 3 bases from V and 0 bases from J, with 15 bases between. There are 17 residues in the CDR3. CDR3 sequence reads: CASSLGAPVYSGNTIYF. CDR3 nucleotide sequence: TGTGCCAGCAGCTTGGGGGCGCCGGTATACTCTGGAAACACCATATATTTT.

V is TRBV11-2 and J is TRBJ2-5; 7 bases align to TRBD2. The CDR3 consists of 15 residues. The junction had 6 bases not matched to a gene; V was cut back by 4 bases and J by 1 base. Germline V CDR1 and CDR2: SGHAT, FQNNGV. The CDR3 nucleotides are TGTGCCAGCAGCTCCCCGGGGAGGGGCCAAGAGACCCAGTACTTC. Protein sequence: CASSSPGRGQETQYF.

This chain uses TRBV10-2 with TRBJ2-1; the D is unclear. V lost 4 bases and J 6 bases, leaving 7 bases between the germline ends. Germline values: CDR1 WSHSY, CDR2 SAAADI. The CDR3 loop spans 12 amino acids. In DNA, the CDR3 is TGCGCCAGCAGTGCTAGTTCCAATGAGCAGTTCTTC. Translation: CASSASSNEQFF.

V and J are TRBV11-3 and TRBJ2-1; possible D gene TRBD1, 5 bases. Germline CDR1 SGHNT, CDR2 YENEEA. There are 14 residues in the CDR3. The germline V and J ends were trimmed by 5 bases and 2 bases, with 10 bases remaining between them. The CDR3 loop is CASSARDTYNEQFF. The CDR3 DNA is TGTGCCAGCAGCGCCAGGGATACCTACAATGAGCAGTTCTTC. Using reference TRBV11-3 and TRBJ2-1 for the parts outside the CDR3, the full variable domain is EAGVVQSPRYKIIEKKQPVAFWCNPISGHNTLYWYLQNLGQGPELLIRYENEEAVDDSQLPKDRFSAERLKGVDSTLKIQPAELGDSAVYLCASSARDTYNEQFFGPGTRLTVL.

The chain is built from TRBV6-6 and TRBJ1-6; D gene unclear. In germline, CDR1 is MNHNY, CDR2 SVGAGI (reference sequence). This CDR3 is built from 15 residues. V was trimmed by 0 bases and J by 8 bases, leaving 11 bases between them. The CDR3 here is CASSYSGPSYSPLHF. CDR3 in DNA: TGTGCCAGCAGTTACTCGGGTCCTAGTTATTCACCCCTCCACTTT.